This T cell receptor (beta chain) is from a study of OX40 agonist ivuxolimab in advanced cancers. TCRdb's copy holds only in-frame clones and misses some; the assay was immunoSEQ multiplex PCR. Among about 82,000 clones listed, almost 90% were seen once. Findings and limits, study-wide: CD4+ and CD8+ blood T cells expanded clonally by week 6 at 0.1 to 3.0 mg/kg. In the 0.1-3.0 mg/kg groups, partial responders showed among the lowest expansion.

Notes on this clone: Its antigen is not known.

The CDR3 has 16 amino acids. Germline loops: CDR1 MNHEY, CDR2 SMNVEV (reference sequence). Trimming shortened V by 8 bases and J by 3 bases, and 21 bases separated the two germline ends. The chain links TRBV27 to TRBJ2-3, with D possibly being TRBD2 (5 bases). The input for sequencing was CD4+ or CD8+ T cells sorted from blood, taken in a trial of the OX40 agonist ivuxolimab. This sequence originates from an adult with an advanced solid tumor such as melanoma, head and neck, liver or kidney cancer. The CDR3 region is CASGLQAGVITDTQYF. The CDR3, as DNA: TGTGCCAGCGGACTGCAGGCGGGCGTCATAACAGATACGCAGTATTTT.